The TCR beta chain described here comes from a study of T cells in Graves' hyperthyroidism and ophthalmopathy. What was amplified from RNA transcripts were TCR beta CDR3 regions. The HTBI set primed first-round TCR CDR3 RT-PCR. A single record per CDR3 protein comes from TCRdb applying MiXCR to the multiplex PCR reads. The sample contains roughly 740,000 distinct CDR3 sequences, around 15% of which appear only once. Germline loops: CDR1 DFQATT, CDR2 SNEGSKA (reference sequence). The CDR3 loop spans 14 amino acids. Trimming removed 3 bases at V and 4 bases at J, with 16 bases between. Sequenced: blood. V is TRBV20-1 and J is TRBJ2-7; tentatively, D is TRBD1 or TRBD2 (5 bases each). The TCR sequence derives from a man younger than 35 with Graves' hyperthyroidism. CDR3 in amino acids: CSASRDVNQYEQYF. In DNA, the CDR3 is TGCAGTGCTAGCAGGGACGTAAATCAGTACGAGCAGTACTTC.